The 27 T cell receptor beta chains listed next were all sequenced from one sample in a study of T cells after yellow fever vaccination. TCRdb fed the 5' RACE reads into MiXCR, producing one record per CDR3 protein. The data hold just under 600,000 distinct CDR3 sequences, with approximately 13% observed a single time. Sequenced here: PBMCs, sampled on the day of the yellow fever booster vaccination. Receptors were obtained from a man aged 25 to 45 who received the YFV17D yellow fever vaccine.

The CDR3 is CSARSGGGGRNTQYF. The CDR3 bases are TGCAGTGCTAGGTCTGGGGGGGGTGGTCGGAATACGCAGTATTTT. The chain is built from TRBV20-1 and TRBJ2-3; 7 bases match TRBD2. This CDR3 is 15 amino acids long. V was pared by 3 bases and J by 7 bases, with 13 bases of the junction left unmatched. From germline, CDR1 is DFQATT and CDR2 SNEGSKA (reference sequence).

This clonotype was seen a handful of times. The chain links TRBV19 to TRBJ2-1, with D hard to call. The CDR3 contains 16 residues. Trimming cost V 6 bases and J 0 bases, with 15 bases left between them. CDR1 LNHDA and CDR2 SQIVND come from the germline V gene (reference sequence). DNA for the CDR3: TGTGCCAGTAGGGAAACAGCCTGGAGCTCCTACAATGAGCAGTTCTTC. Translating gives CASRETAWSSYNEQFF.

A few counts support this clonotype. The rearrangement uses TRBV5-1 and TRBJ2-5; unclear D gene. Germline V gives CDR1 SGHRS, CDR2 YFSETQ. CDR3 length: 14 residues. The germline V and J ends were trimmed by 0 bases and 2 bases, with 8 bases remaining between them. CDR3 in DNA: TGCGCCAGCAGCTTGGTCCCGGCACAAGAGACCCAGTACTTC. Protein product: CASSLVPAQETQYF.

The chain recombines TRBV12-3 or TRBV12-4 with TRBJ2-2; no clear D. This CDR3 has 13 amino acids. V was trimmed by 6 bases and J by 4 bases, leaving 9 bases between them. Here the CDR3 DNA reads TGTGCCAGCAGCCACACAGCCACCGGGGAGCTGTTTTTT. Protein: CASSHTATGELFF.

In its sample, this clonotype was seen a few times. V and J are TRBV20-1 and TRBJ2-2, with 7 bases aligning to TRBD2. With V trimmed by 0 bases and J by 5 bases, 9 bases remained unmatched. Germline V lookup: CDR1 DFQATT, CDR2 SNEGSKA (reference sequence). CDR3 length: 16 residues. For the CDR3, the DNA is TGCAGTGCTAGAGACGTACGGCGGGAGAAGACCGGGGAGCTGTTTTTT. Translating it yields CSARDVRREKTGELFF.

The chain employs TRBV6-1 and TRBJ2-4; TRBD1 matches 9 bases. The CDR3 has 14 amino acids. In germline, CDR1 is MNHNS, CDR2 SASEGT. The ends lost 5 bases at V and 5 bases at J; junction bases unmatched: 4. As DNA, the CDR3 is TGTGCCAGCAGTCCCGGGGACAGGGAAAACATTCAGTACTTC. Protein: CASSPGDRENIQYF.

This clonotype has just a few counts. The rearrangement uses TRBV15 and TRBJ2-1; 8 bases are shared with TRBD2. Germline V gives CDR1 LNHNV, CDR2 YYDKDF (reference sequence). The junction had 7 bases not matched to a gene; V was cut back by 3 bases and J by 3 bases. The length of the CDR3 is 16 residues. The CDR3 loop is CATSRATSDFYNEQFF. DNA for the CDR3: TGTGCCACCAGCAGGGCGACTAGCGACTTCTACAATGAGCAGTTCTTC.

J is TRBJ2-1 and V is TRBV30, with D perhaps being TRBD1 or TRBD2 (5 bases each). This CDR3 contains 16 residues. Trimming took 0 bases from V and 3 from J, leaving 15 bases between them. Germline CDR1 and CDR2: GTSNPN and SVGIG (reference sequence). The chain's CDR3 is CAWSVGAYKGYNEQFF. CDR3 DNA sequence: TGTGCCTGGAGTGTCGGGGCCTATAAGGGCTACAATGAGCAGTTCTTC. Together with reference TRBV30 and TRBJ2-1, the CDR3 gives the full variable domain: SQTIHQWPATLVQPVGSPLSLECTVEGTSNPNLYWYRQAAGRGLQLLFYSVGIGQISSEVPQNLSASRPQDRQFILSSKKLLLSDSGFYLCAWSVGAYKGYNEQFFGPGTRLTVL.

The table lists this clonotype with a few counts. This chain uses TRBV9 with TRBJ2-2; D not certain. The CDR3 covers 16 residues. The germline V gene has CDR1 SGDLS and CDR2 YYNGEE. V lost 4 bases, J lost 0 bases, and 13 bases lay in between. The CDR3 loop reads CASSLTPQPNTGELFF. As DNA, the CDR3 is TGTGCCAGCAGCCTAACCCCACAACCGAACACCGGGGAGCTGTTTTTT.

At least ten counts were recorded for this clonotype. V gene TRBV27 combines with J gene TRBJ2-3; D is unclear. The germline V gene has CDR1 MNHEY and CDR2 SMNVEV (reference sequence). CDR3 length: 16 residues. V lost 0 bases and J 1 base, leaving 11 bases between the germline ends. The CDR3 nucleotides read TGTGCCAGCAGTTTATCGGCAGGTTCTGGCACAGATACGCAGTATTTT. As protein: CASSLSAGSGTDTQYF.

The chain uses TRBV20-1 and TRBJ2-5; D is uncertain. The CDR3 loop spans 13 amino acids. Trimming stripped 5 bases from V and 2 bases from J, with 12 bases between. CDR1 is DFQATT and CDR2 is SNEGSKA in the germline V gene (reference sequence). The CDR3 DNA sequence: TGCAGTGCTTCACGGCGGATACAAGAGACCCAGTACTTC. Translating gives CSASRRIQETQYF.

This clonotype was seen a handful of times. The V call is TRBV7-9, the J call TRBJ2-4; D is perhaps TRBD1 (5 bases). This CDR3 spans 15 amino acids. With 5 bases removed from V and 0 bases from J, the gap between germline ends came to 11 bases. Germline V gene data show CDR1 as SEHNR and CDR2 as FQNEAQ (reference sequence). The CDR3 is CASSPKGVAKNIQYF. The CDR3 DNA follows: TGTGCCAGCAGCCCCAAAGGGGTAGCCAAAAACATTCAGTACTTC.

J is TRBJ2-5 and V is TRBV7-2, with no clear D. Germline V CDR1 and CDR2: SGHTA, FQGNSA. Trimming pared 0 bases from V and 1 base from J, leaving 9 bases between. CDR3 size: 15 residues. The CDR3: CASSLAGLGQETQYF. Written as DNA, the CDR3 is TGTGCCAGCAGCTTAGCAGGGTTAGGCCAAGAGACCCAGTACTTC.

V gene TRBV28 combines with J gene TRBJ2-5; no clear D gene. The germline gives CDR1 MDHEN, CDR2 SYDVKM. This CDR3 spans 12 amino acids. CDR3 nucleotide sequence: TGTGCGAGCCAAGTATCGCAAGAGACCCAGTACTTC. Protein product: CASQVSQETQYF.

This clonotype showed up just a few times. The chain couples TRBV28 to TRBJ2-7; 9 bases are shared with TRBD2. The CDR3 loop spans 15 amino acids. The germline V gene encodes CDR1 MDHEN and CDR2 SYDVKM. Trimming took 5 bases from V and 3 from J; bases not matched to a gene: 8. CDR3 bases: TGTGCCAGCAGTCCAAAGGTAGCGGGAGACTACGAGCAGTACTTC. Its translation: CASSPKVAGDYEQYF.

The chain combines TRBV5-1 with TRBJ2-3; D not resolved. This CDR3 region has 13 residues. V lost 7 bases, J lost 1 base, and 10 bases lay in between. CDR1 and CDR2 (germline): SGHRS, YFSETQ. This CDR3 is CASGQPGTDTQYF. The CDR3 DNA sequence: TGCGCCAGCGGTCAGCCCGGCACAGATACGCAGTATTTT.

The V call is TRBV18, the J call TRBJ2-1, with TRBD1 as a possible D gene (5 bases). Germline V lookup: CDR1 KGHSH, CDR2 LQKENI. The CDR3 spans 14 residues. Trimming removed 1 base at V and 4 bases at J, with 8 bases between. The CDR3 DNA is TGTGCCAGCTCACCACAGGGGATTTACAATGAGCAGTTCTTC. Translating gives CASSPQGIYNEQFF.

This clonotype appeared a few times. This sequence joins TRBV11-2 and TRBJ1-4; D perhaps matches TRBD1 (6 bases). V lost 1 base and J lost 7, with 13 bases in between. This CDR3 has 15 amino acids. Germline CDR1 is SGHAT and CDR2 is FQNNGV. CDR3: CASSLAGGLSEKLFF. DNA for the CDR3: TGTGCCAGCAGCTTAGCGGGGGGCCTGAGTGAAAAACTGTTTTTT.

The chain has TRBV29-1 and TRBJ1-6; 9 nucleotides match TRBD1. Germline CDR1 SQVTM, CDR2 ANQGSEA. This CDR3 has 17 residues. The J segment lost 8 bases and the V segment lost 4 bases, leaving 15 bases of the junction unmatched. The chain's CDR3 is CSVANGATGGGDSPLHF. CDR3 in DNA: TGCAGCGTTGCTAACGGAGCGACAGGGGGTGGGGATTCACCCCTCCACTTT.

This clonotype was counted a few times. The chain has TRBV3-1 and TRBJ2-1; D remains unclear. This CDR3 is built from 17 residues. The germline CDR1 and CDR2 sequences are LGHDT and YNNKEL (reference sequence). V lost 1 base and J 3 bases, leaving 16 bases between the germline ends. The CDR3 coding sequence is TGTGCCAGCAGCCAAGTAGGCAGGTCTAGGGTCTACAATGAGCAGTTCTTC. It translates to CASSQVGRSRVYNEQFF.

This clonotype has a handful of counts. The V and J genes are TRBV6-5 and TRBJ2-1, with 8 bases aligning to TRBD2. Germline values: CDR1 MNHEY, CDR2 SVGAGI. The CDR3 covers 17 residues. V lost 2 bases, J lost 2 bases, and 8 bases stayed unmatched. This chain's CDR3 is CASSYLTAGVPYNEQFF. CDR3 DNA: TGTGCCAGCAGTTACCTCACAGCGGGAGTCCCCTACAATGAGCAGTTCTTC.

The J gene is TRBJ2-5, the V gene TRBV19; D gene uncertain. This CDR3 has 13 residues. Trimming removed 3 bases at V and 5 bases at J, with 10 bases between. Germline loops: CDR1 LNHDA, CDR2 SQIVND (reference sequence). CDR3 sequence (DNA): TGTGCCAGTAGTATGCCAAAACTGGAGACCCAGTACTTC. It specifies CASSMPKLETQYF.

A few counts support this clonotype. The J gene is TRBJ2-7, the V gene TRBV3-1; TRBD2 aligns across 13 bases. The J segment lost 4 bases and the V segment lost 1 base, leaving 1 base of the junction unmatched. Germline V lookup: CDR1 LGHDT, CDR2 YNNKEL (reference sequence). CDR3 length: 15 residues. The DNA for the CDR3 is TGTGCCAGCAGCCAAGGGACTAGCGGGAGATACGAGCAGTACTTC. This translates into CASSQGTSGRYEQYF.

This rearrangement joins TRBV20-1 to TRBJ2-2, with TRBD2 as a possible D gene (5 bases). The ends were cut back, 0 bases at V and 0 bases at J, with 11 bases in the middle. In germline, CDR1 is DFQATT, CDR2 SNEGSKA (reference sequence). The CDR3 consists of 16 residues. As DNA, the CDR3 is TGCAGTGCTAGAGATTGGCGGGTGGCGAACACCGGGGAGCTGTTTTTT. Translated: CSARDWRVANTGELFF.

The CDR3 protein is CASSLVQSSYEQYF. The CDR3 DNA sequence: TGCGCCAGCAGCTTGGTACAGAGCTCCTACGAGCAGTACTTC. The chain couples TRBV5-1 to TRBJ2-7; the D is unclear. The germline V gene has CDR1 SGHRS and CDR2 YFSETQ. V was pared by 0 bases and J by 0 bases, with 7 bases between. The CDR3 totals 14 residues.

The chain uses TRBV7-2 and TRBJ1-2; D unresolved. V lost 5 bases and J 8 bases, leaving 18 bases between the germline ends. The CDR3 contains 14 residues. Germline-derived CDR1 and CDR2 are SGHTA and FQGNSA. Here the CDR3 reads CASSPERQLGGYTF. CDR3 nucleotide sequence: TGTGCCAGCAGCCCAGAGAGGCAGCTAGGCGGCTACACCTTC. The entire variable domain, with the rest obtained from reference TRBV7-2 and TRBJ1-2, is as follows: GAGVSQSPSNKVTEKGKDVELRCDPISGHTALYWYRQSLGQGLEFLIYFQGNSAPDKSGLPSDRFSAERTGGSVSTLTIQRTQQEDSAVYLCASSPERQLGGYTFGSGTRLTVV.

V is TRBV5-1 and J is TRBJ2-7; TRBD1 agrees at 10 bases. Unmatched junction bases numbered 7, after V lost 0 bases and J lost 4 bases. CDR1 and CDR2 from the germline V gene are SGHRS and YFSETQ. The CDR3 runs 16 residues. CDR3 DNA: TGCGCCAGCAGCTTGGTATCAGGACAGGGGGGTTACGAGCAGTACTTC. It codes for CASSLVSGQGGYEQYF.